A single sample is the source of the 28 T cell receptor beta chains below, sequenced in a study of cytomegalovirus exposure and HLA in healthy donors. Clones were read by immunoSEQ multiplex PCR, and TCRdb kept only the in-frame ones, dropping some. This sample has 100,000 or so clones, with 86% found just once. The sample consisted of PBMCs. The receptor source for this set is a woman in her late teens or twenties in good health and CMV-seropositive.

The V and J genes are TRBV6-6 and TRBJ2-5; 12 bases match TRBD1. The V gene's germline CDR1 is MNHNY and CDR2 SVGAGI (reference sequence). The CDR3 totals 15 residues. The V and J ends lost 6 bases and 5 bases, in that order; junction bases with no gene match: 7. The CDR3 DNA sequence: TGTGCCAGCAGCGTGGGACAGGGGGCGAGGGAGACCCAGTACTTC. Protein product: CASSVGQGARETQYF.

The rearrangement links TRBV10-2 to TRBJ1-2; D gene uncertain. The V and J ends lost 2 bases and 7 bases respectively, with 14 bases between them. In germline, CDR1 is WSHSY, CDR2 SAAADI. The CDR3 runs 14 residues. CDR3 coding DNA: TGCGCCAGCAGTGAGATGAACTTCCCGGGTGGCTACACCTTC. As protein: CASSEMNFPGGYTF.

The CDR3 here is CASSSSSYEQYF. For the CDR3, the DNA is TGTGCCAGCAGTTCCAGCTCCTACGAGCAGTACTTC. This chain joins TRBV6-6 and TRBJ2-7; D is ambiguous. The V and J ends lost 4 bases and 0 bases respectively, with 4 bases between them. From germline, CDR1 is MNHNY and CDR2 SVGAGI (reference sequence). This CDR3 has 12 amino acids.

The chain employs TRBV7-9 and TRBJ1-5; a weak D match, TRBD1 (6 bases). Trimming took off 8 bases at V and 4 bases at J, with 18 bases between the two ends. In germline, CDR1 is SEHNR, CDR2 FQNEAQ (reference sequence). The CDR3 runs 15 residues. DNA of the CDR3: TGTGCCAGCGCGCTGGGGGCCCGAGGGAATCAGCCCCAGCATTTT. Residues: CASALGARGNQPQHF.

CDR3 region: CASSGWTVLYGYTF. The CDR3 DNA follows: TGTGCCAGCAGTGGATGGACAGTTCTCTATGGCTACACCTTC. The rearrangement joins TRBV2 to TRBJ1-2; possibly TRBD1 for D (6 bases). CDR3 size: 14 residues. Germline lookup yields CDR1 SNHLY and CDR2 FYNNEI. V dropped 4 bases and J dropped 4 bases, with 13 bases sitting between them.

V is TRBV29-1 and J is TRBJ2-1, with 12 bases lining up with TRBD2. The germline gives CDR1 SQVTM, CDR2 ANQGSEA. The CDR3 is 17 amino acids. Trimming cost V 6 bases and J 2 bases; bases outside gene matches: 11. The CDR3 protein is CSVPGTSGRLTYNEQFF. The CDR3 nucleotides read TGCAGCGTCCCCGGTACTAGCGGGAGGCTCACCTACAATGAGCAGTTCTTC.

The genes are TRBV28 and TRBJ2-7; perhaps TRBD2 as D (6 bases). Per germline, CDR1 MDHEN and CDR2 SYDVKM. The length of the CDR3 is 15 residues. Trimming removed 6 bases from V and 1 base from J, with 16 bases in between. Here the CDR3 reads CASSLRGGFSYEQYF. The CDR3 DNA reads TGTGCCAGCAGCCTCCGGGGAGGTTTTTCCTACGAGCAGTACTTC.

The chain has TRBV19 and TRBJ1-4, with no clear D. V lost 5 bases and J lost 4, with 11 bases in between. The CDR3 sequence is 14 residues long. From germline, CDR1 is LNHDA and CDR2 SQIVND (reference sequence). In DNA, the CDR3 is TGTGCCAGTAGTCGGAGCCTGGGTAATGAAAAACTGTTTTTT. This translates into CASSRSLGNEKLFF.

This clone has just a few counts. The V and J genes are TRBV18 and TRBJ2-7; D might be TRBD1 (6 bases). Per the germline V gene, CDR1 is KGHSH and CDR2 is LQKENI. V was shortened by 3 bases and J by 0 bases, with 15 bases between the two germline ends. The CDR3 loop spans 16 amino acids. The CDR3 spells CASSPIQTGSSYEQYF. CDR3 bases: TGTGCCAGCTCACCCATACAGACAGGTAGCTCCTACGAGCAGTACTTC.

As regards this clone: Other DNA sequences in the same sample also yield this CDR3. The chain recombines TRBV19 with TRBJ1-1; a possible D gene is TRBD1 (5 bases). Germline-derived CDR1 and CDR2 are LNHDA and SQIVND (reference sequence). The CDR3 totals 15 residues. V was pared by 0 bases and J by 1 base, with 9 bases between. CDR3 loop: CASSIDGQGNTEAFF. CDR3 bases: TGTGCCAGTAGTATAGATGGCCAGGGGAACACTGAAGCTTTCTTT.

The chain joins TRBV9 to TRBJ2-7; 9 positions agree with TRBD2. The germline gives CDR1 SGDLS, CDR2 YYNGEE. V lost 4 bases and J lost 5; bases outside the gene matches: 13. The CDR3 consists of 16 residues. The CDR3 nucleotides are TGTGCCAGCAGCCCCCAGCCGGGGCGGGAGGGAAACGAGCAGTACTTC. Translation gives CASSPQPGREGNEQYF.

CDR3 sequence (DNA): TGTGCCAGCAGCTCATTGACAGGGCCGAGCTCCTACGAGCAGTACTTC. Translating gives CASSSLTGPSSYEQYF. This chain uses TRBV7-9 with TRBJ2-7; 7 bases fit TRBD1. V gave up 4 bases and J gave up 0 bases; unmatched junction bases: 9. The CDR3 is made up of 16 amino acids. CDR1 SEHNR and CDR2 FQNEAQ come from the germline V gene (reference sequence).

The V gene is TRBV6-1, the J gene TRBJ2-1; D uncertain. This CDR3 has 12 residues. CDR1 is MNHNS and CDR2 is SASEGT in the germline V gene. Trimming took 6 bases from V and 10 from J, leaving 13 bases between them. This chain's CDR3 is CASRPIEEEQFF. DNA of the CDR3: TGTGCCAGCAGGCCGATCGAGGAGGAGCAGTTCTTC.

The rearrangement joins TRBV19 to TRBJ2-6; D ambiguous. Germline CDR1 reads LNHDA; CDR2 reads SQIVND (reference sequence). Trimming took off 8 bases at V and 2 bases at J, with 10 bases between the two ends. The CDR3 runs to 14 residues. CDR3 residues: CASLDGAGANVLTF. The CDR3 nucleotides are TGTGCCAGTCTAGACGGAGCTGGGGCCAACGTCCTGACTTTC.

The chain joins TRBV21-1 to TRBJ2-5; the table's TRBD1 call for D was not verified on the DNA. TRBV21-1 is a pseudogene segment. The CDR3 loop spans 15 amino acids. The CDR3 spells CASSKRYRALETQYF. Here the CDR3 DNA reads TGTGCCAGCTCCAAACGGTACAGGGCCCTGGAGACCCAGTACTTC.

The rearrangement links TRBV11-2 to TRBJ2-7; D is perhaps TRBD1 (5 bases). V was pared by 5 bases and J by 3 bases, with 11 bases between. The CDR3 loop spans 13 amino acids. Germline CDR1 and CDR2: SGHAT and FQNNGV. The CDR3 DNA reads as TGTGCCAGCAGCCGGACACCCAGCTACGAGCAGTACTTC. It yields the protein CASSRTPSYEQYF.

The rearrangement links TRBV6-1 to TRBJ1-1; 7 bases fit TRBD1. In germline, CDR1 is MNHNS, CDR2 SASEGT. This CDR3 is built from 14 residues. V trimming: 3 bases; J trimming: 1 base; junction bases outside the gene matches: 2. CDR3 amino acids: CASSDGQENTEAFF. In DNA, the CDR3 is TGTGCCAGCAGTGACGGACAGGAGAACACTGAAGCTTTCTTT.

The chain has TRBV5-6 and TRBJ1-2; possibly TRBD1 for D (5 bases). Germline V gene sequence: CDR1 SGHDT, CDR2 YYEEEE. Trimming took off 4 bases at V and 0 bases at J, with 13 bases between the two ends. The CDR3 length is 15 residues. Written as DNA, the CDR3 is TGTGCCAGCAGCCCAGGGCCATATACTAACTATGGCTACACCTTC. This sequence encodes CASSPGPYTNYGYTF.

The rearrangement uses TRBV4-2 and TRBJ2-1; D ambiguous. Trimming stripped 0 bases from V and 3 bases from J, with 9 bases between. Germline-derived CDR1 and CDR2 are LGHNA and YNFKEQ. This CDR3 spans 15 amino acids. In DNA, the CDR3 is TGTGCCAGCAGCCAAGACAGGATGAACTACAATGAGCAGTTCTTC. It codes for CASSQDRMNYNEQFF.

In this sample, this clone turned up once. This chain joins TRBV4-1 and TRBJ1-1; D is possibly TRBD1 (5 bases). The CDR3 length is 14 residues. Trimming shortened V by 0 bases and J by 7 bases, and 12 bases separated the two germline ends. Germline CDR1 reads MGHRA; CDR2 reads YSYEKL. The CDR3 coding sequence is TGCGCCAGCAGCCAAGAAGGGGCCGGGGGTGAAGCTTTCTTT. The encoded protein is CASSQEGAGGEAFF.

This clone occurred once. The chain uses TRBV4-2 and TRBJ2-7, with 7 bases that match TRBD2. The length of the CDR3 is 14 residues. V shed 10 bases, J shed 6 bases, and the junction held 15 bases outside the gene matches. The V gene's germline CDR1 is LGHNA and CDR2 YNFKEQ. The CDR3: CATGEGPEAPEQYF. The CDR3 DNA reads TGTGCCACCGGGGAGGGCCCCGAGGCTCCCGAGCAGTACTTC.

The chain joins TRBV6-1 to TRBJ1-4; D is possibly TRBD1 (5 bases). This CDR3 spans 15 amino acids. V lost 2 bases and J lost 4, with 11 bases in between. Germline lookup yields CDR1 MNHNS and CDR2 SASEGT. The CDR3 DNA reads TGTGCCAGCAGTGAATGGGGCAATTATAATGAAAAACTGTTTTTT. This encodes CASSEWGNYNEKLFF.

CDR3 in amino acids: CASREVHTEAFF. CDR3 DNA: TGTGCCAGTAGGGAGGTGCACACTGAAGCTTTCTTT. This chain links TRBV19 with TRBJ1-1; D is undetermined. Germline values: CDR1 LNHDA, CDR2 SQIVND (reference sequence). This CDR3 spans 12 amino acids. Between the trimmed V and J ends, which lost 6 bases and 3 bases, there was a span of 8 bases.

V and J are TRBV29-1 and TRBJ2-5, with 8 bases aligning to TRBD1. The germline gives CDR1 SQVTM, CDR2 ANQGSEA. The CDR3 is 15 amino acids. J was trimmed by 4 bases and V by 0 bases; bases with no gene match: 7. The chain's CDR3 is CSVEDLQGARETQYF. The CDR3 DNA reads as TGCAGCGTTGAAGATCTTCAGGGGGCAAGAGAGACCCAGTACTTC.

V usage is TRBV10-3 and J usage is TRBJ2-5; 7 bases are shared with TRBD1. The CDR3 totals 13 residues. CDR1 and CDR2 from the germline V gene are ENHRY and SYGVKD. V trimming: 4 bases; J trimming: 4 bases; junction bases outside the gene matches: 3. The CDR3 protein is CAISGQGPETQYF. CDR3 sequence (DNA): TGTGCCATCAGTGGACAGGGTCCAGAGACCCAGTACTTC.

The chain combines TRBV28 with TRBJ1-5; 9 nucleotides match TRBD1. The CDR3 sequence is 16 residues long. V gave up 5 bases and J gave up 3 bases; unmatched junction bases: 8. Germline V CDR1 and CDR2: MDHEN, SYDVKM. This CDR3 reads CASSGRQGGVNQPQHF. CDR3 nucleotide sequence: TGTGCCAGCAGTGGACGACAGGGGGGCGTCAATCAGCCCCAGCATTTT.

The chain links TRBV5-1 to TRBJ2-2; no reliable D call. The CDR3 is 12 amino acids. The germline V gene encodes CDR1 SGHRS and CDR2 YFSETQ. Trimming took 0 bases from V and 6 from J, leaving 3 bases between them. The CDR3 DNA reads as TGCGCCAGCAGCTTGGCAGCCGGGGAGCTGTTTTTT. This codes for CASSLAAGELFF.

CDR3 loop: CASSLDLMTSGITETQYF. CDR3 nucleotide sequence: TGTGCCAGCAGCTTAGATCTCATGACTAGCGGGATAACAGAGACCCAGTACTTC. The V and J genes are TRBV11-2 and TRBJ2-5; TRBD2 agrees at 11 bases. CDR1 SGHAT and CDR2 FQNNGV come from the germline V gene. Unmatched junction bases numbered 10, after V lost 0 bases and J lost 4 bases. This CDR3 region has 18 residues. The full variable domain, its missing parts supplied by reference TRBV11-2 and TRBJ2-5, is EAGVAQSPRYKIIEKRQSVAFWCNPISGHATLYWYQQILGQGPKLLIQFQNNGVVDDSQLPKDRFSAERLKGVDSTLKIQPAKLEDSAVYLCASSLDLMTSGITETQYFGPGTRLLVL.